Following are 5 T cell receptor beta chains from one sample sequenced in a study of blood T cell repertoires in COVID-19. Some clones are missing from TCRdb's copy, which holds only in-frame ones; the method was immunoSEQ multiplex PCR. The sample consists of about 39,000 clones, approximately 83% of them appearing once. Sequences were obtained from peripheral blood. The receptors stem from a man aged 35 to 55 with active COVID-19.

This clone was seen more than once but under ten times. The chain employs TRBV30 and TRBJ2-7; D may be TRBD2 (5 bases). The CDR3 runs to 13 residues. V dropped 3 bases and J dropped 0 bases, with 9 bases sitting between them. CDR1 is GTSNPN, CDR2 SVGIG, per germline (reference sequence). For the CDR3, the DNA is TGTGCCTGGAGGAGGGCTAGCTCCTACGAGCAGTACTTC. It specifies CAWRRASSYEQYF. Combining the CDR3 with reference TRBV30 and TRBJ2-7 gives the whole variable domain SQTIHQWPATLVQPVGSPLSLECTVEGTSNPNLYWYRQAAGRGLQLLFYSVGIGQISSEVPQNLSASRPQDRQFILSSKKLLLSDSGFYLCAWRRASSYEQYFGPGTRLTVT.

This clone was observed a handful of times. The chain links TRBV28 to TRBJ2-4; D is unclear. Germline V gene data show CDR1 as MDHEN and CDR2 as SYDVKM. This CDR3 has 13 residues. Trimming took off 5 bases at V and 1 base at J, with 6 bases between the two ends. The CDR3 region has the DNA TGTGCCAGCAGTCCCGGGGCCAAAAACATTCAGTACTTC. Protein product: CASSPGAKNIQYF.

V is TRBV12-5 and J is TRBJ1-1; 9 bases fit TRBD1. Germline V CDR1 and CDR2: LGHNT, FRNRAP. CDR3 length equals 14 residues. The ends lost 6 bases at V and 4 bases at J; junction bases unmatched: 6. The CDR3 DNA follows: TGTGCTAGTGGATGGACAGGGGTGCTCACTGAAGCTTTCTTT. This translates into CASGWTGVLTEAFF.

The chain has TRBV5-1 and TRBJ2-5; TRBD2 matches at 15 bases. With V trimmed by 3 bases and J by 5 bases, 11 bases remained unmatched. Per germline, CDR1 SGHRS and CDR2 YFSETQ. The CDR3 has 18 residues. This chain's CDR3 is CASSWGLAGGAGIETQYF. The DNA of the CDR3 is TGCGCCAGCAGCTGGGGACTAGCGGGAGGTGCCGGAATCGAGACCCAGTACTTC.

The chain uses TRBV29-1 and TRBJ2-7; the match to TRBD2 covers 8 bases. This CDR3 is built from 13 residues. Germline-derived CDR1 and CDR2 are SQVTM and ANQGSEA. The junction had 5 bases not matched to a gene; V was cut back by 6 bases and J by 1 base. The CDR3 DNA reads as TGCAGCGTGATCGGGAGGGGTTCCTACGAGCAGTACTTC. It yields the protein CSVIGRGSYEQYF.